This T cell receptor beta chain was found in a study of T cells in Graves' hyperthyroidism and ophthalmopathy. Regarding the study as a whole: Ophthalmopathy cases were set apart from stable hyperthyroidism by a 13 V-J model.

This clonotype has a count of ten or more. Its cognate antigen is unknown. Hyperthyroidism of Graves' type that showed no ophthalmopathy progression within 18 months was stable. Hyperthyroidism, newly diagnosed and lasting under 2 months, affected patients aged 18 to 65. Diagnoses used clinical symptoms, serum thyroxine and TRAb, thyroid ultrasound and orbital computed tomography. V lost 5 bases and J lost 4, with 15 bases in between. CDR3 length: 15 amino acids. Germline V lookup: CDR1 SGHVS, CDR2 FQNEAQ. It was RNA transcripts that yielded the amplified TCR beta CDR3 regions. HTBI primers were used for first-round RT-PCR of the TCR CDR3. TCRdb re-derived calls from the multiplex PCR reads in MiXCR, one entry per CDR3 protein. The sample shows 500,000 to 650,000 distinct CDR3 sequences, 11% to 15% of them seen only once.

The sample was blood. The chain employs TRBV7-8 and TRBJ2-1; D not certain. The TCR comes from a woman between 40 and 55 years old with Graves' hyperthyroidism. The chain's CDR3 is CASSPSPRYYNEQFF. The CDR3 region has the DNA TGTGCCAGCAGCCCCTCGCCCCGCTATTACAATGAGCAGTTCTTC.